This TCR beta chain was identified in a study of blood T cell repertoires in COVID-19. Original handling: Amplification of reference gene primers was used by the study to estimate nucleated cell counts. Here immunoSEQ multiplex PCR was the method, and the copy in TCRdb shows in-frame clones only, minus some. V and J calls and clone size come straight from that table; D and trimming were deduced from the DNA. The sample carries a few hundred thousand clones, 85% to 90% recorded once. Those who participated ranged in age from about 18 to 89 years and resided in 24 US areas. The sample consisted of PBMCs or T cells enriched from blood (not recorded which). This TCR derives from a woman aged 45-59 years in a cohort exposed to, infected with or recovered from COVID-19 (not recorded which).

In nucleotides, the CDR3 is TGTGCCAGCCATTGGGGGCCCAATGGGTCACCCCTCCACTTT. Protein product: CASHWGPNGSPLHF. The chain is built from TRBV25-1 and TRBJ1-6, with D tentatively TRBD1 (6 bases). The CDR3 sequence is 14 residues long. The germline V gene has CDR1 MGHDK and CDR2 SYGVNS. V was cut by 8 bases and J by 10 bases, with 18 bases left in between.